This TCR beta chain was sequenced in a study of technical replicates of blood from a few donors. Generated by immunoSEQ multiplex PCR, the TCRdb table keeps only in-frame clones and is missing some. Found here are almost 70,000 clones, 91% of them singletons; the top ten hold over 3.5%. The sequence was obtained from a human donor in good health. Some clones in this sample may be carry-over from other donors' samples. Specimen: PBMCs.

CDR3 region: CASSSSGVAQPQHF. CDR3 in DNA: TGTGCCAGCAGTTCCTCAGGGGTTGCTCAGCCCCAGCATTTT. The chain couples TRBV27 to TRBJ1-5, with D perhaps TRBD1 (6 bases). Looked up from germline, CDR1 is MNHEY and CDR2 is SMNVEV (reference sequence). CDR3 length equals 14 residues. V was trimmed by 4 bases and J by 6 bases, leaving 13 bases between them.